This passage covers 22 T cell receptor beta chains from one sample sequenced in a study of Ad26.COV2.S vaccination and SARS-CoV-2 variants. The table came from immunoSEQ multiplex PCR; TCRdb's copy has only in-frame clones and leaves some out. Of 350,000 to 450,000 clones in the sample, about 85% were seen once. Sample treatment: about 20 received Ad26.COV2.S at low or high dose, single or two shots; five or six received placebo; per-sample allocation not given. Sampling happened 63 days after the first vaccine or placebo injection. Material: peripheral blood, obtained in a trial of Ad26.COV2.S vaccine versus placebo. The source of these receptors is a person aged 18-65 years who received the Ad26.COV2.S COVID-19 vaccine or a placebo.

This chain joins TRBV9 and TRBJ1-1; 8 bases are shared with TRBD1. Germline V gene sequence: CDR1 SGDLS, CDR2 YYNGEE. This CDR3 has 16 residues. V trimming: 4 bases; J trimming: 4 bases; junction bases outside the gene matches: 12. The CDR3 nucleotides read TGTGCCAGCAGCCCCGGACAGGGCGCGGGCGGCACTGAAGCTTTCTTT. Translated, it gives CASSPGQGAGGTEAFF.

This chain uses TRBV12-5 with TRBJ1-1; D may be TRBD1 (6 bases). The CDR3 has 15 residues. Per germline, CDR1 LGHNT and CDR2 FRNRAP. The V end was cut by 4 bases, the J end by 4 bases, with 16 bases between. CDR3 DNA sequence: TGTGCTAGTGGTTCAGATACTTACAGGGTCACTGAAGCTTTCTTT. This encodes CASGSDTYRVTEAFF. The full variable domain, completed using reference TRBV12-5 and TRBJ1-1, is DARVTQTPRHKVTEMGQEVTMRCQPILGHNTVFWYRQTMMQGLELLAYFRNRAPLDDSGMPKDRFSAEMPDATLATLKIQPSEPRDSAVYFCASGSDTYRVTEAFFGQGTRLTVV.

The chain carries TRBV4-3 and TRBJ2-2; D is ambiguous. Trimming removed 0 bases from V and 0 bases from J, with 11 bases in between. There are 17 residues in the CDR3. Looked up from germline, CDR1 is LGHNA and CDR2 is YSLEER. DNA for the CDR3: TGCGCCAGCAGCCAAGAAGTCGGAAACGCGAACACCGGGGAGCTGTTTTTT. Residues: CASSQEVGNANTGELFF.

This chain joins TRBV19 and TRBJ1-4, with TRBD1 matching over 9 bases. The CDR3 consists of 15 residues. Trimming removed 4 bases from V and 8 bases from J; junction bases left unmatched: 8. The V gene's germline CDR1 is LNHDA and CDR2 SQIVND (reference sequence). The CDR3 DNA reads as TGTGCCAGTAGTACCCAACAGGGGGCAAGAGAAAAACTGTTTTTT. The encoded protein is CASSTQQGAREKLFF.

The chain is built from TRBV12-3 or TRBV12-4 and TRBJ1-1; D might be TRBD1 (6 bases). Trimming removed 8 bases at V and 8 bases at J, with 12 bases between. There are 11 residues in the CDR3. The CDR3 region is CASGWTDEAFF. CDR3 coding DNA: TGTGCCAGCGGATGGACAGACGAAGCTTTCTTT.

This chain joins TRBV14 and TRBJ1-2; perhaps TRBD1 as D (5 bases). Germline assignment: CDR1 SGHDN and CDR2 FVKESK. V dropped 0 bases and J dropped 8 bases, with 13 bases sitting between them. CDR3 length: 14 amino acids. The CDR3 DNA reads as TGTGCCAGCAGCCAAGATCTTAATAGGGGCGGCTACACCTTC. Its protein product is CASSQDLNRGGYTF.

This chain links TRBV5-6 with TRBJ2-7; D could derive from TRBD1 or TRBD2 (5 bases each). Trimming shortened V by 4 bases and J by 0 bases, and 11 bases separated the two germline ends. The CDR3 length is 14 residues. Germline values: CDR1 SGHDT, CDR2 YYEEEE. The CDR3 DNA reads as TGTGCCAGCAGCCGGGACGGGCGCTCCTACGAGCAGTACTTC. The encoded protein is CASSRDGRSYEQYF.

This clone was counted a single time. V and J are TRBV9 and TRBJ2-1; TRBD2 matches at 8 bases. The CDR3 has 17 amino acids. Germline lookup yields CDR1 SGDLS and CDR2 YYNGEE. The V gene end was trimmed by 0 bases and the J gene end by 5 bases; junction bases not matched to a gene: 10. The CDR3 coding sequence is TGTGCCAGCAGCGTAGGTGAGCGGGGGACCAAACACAATGAGCAGTTCTTC. Its protein is CASSVGERGTKHNEQFF.

The chain couples TRBV14 to TRBJ2-3; 7 positions agree with TRBD1. The CDR3 runs 17 residues. Trimming took 0 bases from V and 3 from J; bases not matched to a gene: 9. CDR1 SGHDN and CDR2 FVKESK come from the germline V gene. The CDR3 region has the DNA TGTGCCAGCAGCCAAGATTGGGCGACAGGGAGAACAGATACGCAGTATTTT. Amino acids: CASSQDWATGRTDTQYF.

The chain has TRBV9 and TRBJ1-1; D may be TRBD1 (5 bases). The CDR3 length is 14 residues. The V gene's germline CDR1 is SGDLS and CDR2 YYNGEE. V lost 6 bases to trimming and J lost 3 bases, with 15 bases between them. The CDR3 DNA reads TGTGCCAGCACCCCCGGGGGGGTGGACACTGAAGCTTTCTTT. It specifies CASTPGGVDTEAFF. The variable domain in full, completed from reference TRBV9 and TRBJ1-1, reads DSGVTQTPKHLITATGQRVTLRCSPRSGDLSVYWYQQSLDQGLQFLIQYYNGEERAKGNILERFSAQQFPDLHSELNLSSLELGDSALYFCASTPGGVDTEAFFGQGTRLTVV.

The chain joins TRBV7-9 to TRBJ2-7; D may be TRBD2 (5 bases). V lost 8 bases and J 2 bases, leaving 10 bases between the germline ends. The CDR3 is made up of 12 amino acids. Germline V gene sequence: CDR1 SEHNR, CDR2 FQNEAQ (reference sequence). The CDR3 DNA is TGTGCCAGCGGAGTCGGGGCCTACGAGCAGTACTTC. Residues: CASGVGAYEQYF. The complete variable domain, with remaining parts taken from reference TRBV7-9 and TRBJ2-7, reads DTGVSQNPRHKITKRGQNVTFRCDPISEHNRLYWYRQTLGQGPEFLTYFQNEAQLEKSRLLSDRFSAERPKGSFSTLEIQRTEQGDSAMYLCASGVGAYEQYFGPGTRLTVT.

This chain joins TRBV29-1 and TRBJ2-4; the match to TRBD1 covers 8 bases. The V and J ends lost 4 bases and 3 bases, in that order; junction bases with no gene match: 11. Germline-derived CDR1 and CDR2 are SQVTM and ANQGSEA. The CDR3 has 16 residues. CDR3: CSVVTGVYGGKNIQYF. Here the CDR3 DNA reads TGCAGCGTTGTGACAGGGGTATATGGTGGCAAAAACATTCAGTACTTC. The variable domain in full, completed from reference TRBV29-1 and TRBJ2-4, reads SAVISQKPSRDICQRGTSLTIQCQVDSQVTMMFWYRQQPGQSLTLIATANQGSEATYESGFVIDKFPISRPNLTFSTLTVSNMSPEDSSIYLCSVVTGVYGGKNIQYFGAGTRLSVL.

The CDR3 DNA follows: TGTGCCAGCAGCAGGACTAGCGCCCACGAGCAGTACTTC. This codes for CASSRTSAHEQYF. V is TRBV7-2 and J is TRBJ2-7; 9 nucleotides line up with TRBD2. The CDR3 covers 13 residues. V lost 5 bases to trimming and J lost 5 bases; unmatched junction nucleotides: 4. Germline CDR1 reads SGHTA; CDR2 reads FQGNSA.

This clone occurred a few times. The chain carries TRBV9 and TRBJ2-7, with D uncertain. Germline CDR1 is SGDLS and CDR2 is YYNGEE. Deletions cut 0 bases from V and 1 base from J, with 11 bases between. CDR3 length: 15 amino acids. Here the CDR3 reads CASSVDGTVSYEQYF. As DNA, the CDR3 is TGTGCCAGCAGCGTAGACGGCACTGTATCCTACGAGCAGTACTTC.

There are a few counts of this clone. The V call is TRBV15, the J call TRBJ2-1; 13 bases fit TRBD2. This CDR3 spans 17 amino acids. Germline CDR1 LNHNV, CDR2 YYDKDF (reference sequence). J gave up 7 bases and V 0 bases, and 6 bases lay outside the gene matches. The CDR3 sequence is CATSREELAGGRNEQFF. In nucleotides, the CDR3 is TGTGCCACCAGCAGAGAAGAACTAGCGGGAGGGCGGAATGAGCAGTTCTTC. Full variable domain (rest looked up from reference TRBV15 and TRBJ2-1): DAMVIQNPRYQVTQFGKPVTLSCSQTLNHNVMYWYQQKSSQAPKLLFHYYDKDFNNEADTPDNFQSRRPNTSFCFLDIRSPGLGDTAMYLCATSREELAGGRNEQFFGPGTRLTVL.

This clone has just a few counts. V and J are TRBV5-4 and TRBJ2-7; 7 nucleotides match TRBD1. Germline V gene lookup returns CDR1 SGHNT and CDR2 YYREEE (reference sequence). The V and J ends lost 0 bases and 7 bases, in that order; junction bases with no gene match: 7. This CDR3 is 14 amino acids long. The CDR3, as DNA: TGTGCCAGCAGCTTGGCTGGCAGGGGGAATGAGCAGTACTTC. Translating gives CASSLAGRGNEQYF.

The chain links TRBV6-5 to TRBJ1-2; maybe TRBD1 (5 bases). V gave up 6 bases and J gave up 2 bases, with 10 bases separating them. Germline values: CDR1 MNHEY, CDR2 SVGAGI. CDR3 length equals 13 residues. DNA for the CDR3: TGTGCCAGCAGACTGGACAACAACTATGGCTACACCTTC. This sequence encodes CASRLDNNYGYTF.

In its sample, this clone was seen a few times. The rearrangement links TRBV12-5 to TRBJ1-1; D is unresolved. Trimming took off 1 base at V and 5 bases at J, with 8 bases between the two ends. From germline, CDR1 is LGHNT and CDR2 FRNRAP. This CDR3 is 13 amino acids long. As DNA, the CDR3 is TGTGCTAGTGGTTTGGGCGGTTGGACTGAAGCTTTCTTT. It yields the protein CASGLGGWTEAFF.

The chain joins TRBV14 to TRBJ2-7, with D unresolved. This CDR3 is built from 15 residues. V was clipped by 0 bases and J by 7 bases, with 16 bases between them. Germline CDR1 is SGHDN and CDR2 is FVKESK. The CDR3 coding sequence is TGTGCCAGCAGCCAAGAGGTTGGCGGTTCCCGAGAGCAGTACTTC. This encodes CASSQEVGGSREQYF.

V usage is TRBV4-3 and J usage is TRBJ2-5, with TRBD2 matching 9 bases. The CDR3 is 15 residues long. The trim removed 1 base at V and 3 bases at J, leaving 3 bases unmatched. Germline CDR1 is LGHNA and CDR2 is YSLEER. The CDR3 DNA follows: TGCGCCAGCAGCCAAGGGACTAGCGCTGAAGAGACCCAGTACTTC. It encodes CASSQGTSAEETQYF.

The chain employs TRBV27 and TRBJ2-3, with no clear D. Trimming cost V 3 bases and J 0 bases, with 13 bases left between them. The CDR3 sequence is 16 residues long. Germline V gene lookup returns CDR1 MNHEY and CDR2 SMNVEV (reference sequence). In DNA form, the CDR3 reads TGTGCCAGCAGTTTCTCGATCCTCAGGAGCACAGATACGCAGTATTTT. Amino acid sequence: CASSFSILRSTDTQYF.

The rearrangement links TRBV2 to TRBJ2-7, with D possibly TRBD2 on 6 matching bases. The CDR3 is 15 amino acids. V gave up 1 base and J gave up 6 bases, with 16 bases separating them. Germline V gene sequence: CDR1 SNHLY, CDR2 FYNNEI. The CDR3 here is CASSEGMGGSGEQYF. CDR3 bases: TGTGCCAGCAGTGAAGGAATGGGAGGCTCAGGCGAGCAGTACTTC.